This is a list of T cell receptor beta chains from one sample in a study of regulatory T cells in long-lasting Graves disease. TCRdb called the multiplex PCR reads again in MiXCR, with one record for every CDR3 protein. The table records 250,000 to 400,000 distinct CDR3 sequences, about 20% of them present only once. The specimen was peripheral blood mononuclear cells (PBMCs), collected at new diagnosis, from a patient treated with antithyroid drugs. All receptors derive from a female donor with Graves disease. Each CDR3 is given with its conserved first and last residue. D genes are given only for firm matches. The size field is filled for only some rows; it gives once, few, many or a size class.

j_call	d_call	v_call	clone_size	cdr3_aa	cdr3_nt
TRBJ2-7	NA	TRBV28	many	CASTSRIAHYEQYF	TGTGCCAGCACCTCGCGAATCGCTCACTACGAGCAGTACTTC
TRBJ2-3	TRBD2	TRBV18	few	CASSQFGLAGAYTDTQYF	TGTGCCAGCTCACAATTCGGACTAGCGGGAGCGTACACAGATACGCAGTATTTT
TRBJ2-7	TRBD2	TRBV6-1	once	CASSSRLARSYEQYF	TGTGCCAGCAGCTCCCGACTAGCGAGAAGCTACGAGCAGTACTTC
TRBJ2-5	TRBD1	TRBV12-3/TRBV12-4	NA	CANSSDRELPFYNERFF	TGTGCCAACAGTTCGGACAGGGAACTACCTTTCTACAATGAGCGGTTCTTC
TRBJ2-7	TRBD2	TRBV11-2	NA	CASSLGGSFSGNEQYF	TGTGCCAGCAGCTTAGGCGGGAGCTTTTCGGGTAACGAGCAGTACTTC
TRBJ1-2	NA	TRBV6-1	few	CASSTRSRFGYTF	TGTGCCAGCAGTACGAGATCTCGGTTTGGCTACACCTTC
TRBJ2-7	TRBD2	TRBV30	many	CACDETSGSTEQYF	TGTGCCTGCGACGAAACTAGCGGGAGTACCGAGCAGTACTTC
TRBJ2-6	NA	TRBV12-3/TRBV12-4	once	CASSLEAGSGANVLTF	TGTGCCAGCAGTTTAGAGGCGGGTTCTGGGGCCAACGTCCTGACTTTC
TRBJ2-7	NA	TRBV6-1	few	CASSEAFYEQYF	TGTGCCAGCAGTGAAGCGTTCTACGAGCAGTACTTC
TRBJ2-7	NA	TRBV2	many	CASRFGEDSYEQYF	TGTGCCAGCAGGTTCGGTGAGGACTCCTACGAGCAGTACTTC
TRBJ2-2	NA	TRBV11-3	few	CASSPKGGGELFF	TGTGCCAGCAGCCCCAAGGGGGGCGGGGAGCTGTTTTTT
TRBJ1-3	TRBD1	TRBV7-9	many	CASSPGQGNTIYF	TGTGCCAGCAGCCCGGGACAGGGGAACACCATATATTTT
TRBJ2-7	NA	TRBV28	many	CASSRKWEQYF	TGTGCCAGCAGCCGCAAGTGGGAGCAGTACTTC
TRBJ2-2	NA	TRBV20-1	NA	CSARRGRAYTGELFF	TGCAGTGCTAGGAGGGGGAGGGCCTATACCGGGGAGCTGTTTTTT
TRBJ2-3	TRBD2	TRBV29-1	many	CSVGSGLAPTDTQYF	TGCAGCGTTGGGTCCGGACTAGCGCCTACAGATACGCAGTATTTT
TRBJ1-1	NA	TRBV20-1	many	CSARTRTENTEAFF	TGCAGTGCTAGAACCCGGACAGAAAACACTGAAGCTTTCTTT
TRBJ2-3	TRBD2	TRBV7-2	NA	CASSLERASGYTDTQYF	TGTGCCAGCAGCTTAGAAAGGGCTAGCGGGTACACAGATACGCAGTATTTT
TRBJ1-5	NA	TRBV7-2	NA	CASSPHQPQHF	TGTGCCAGCAGCCCGCATCAGCCCCAGCATTTT
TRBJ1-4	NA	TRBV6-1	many	CASSELHRNEKLFF	TGTGCCAGCAGTGAATTACACCGGAATGAAAAACTGTTTTTT
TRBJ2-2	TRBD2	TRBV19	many	CASSITPVTSGRNTGELFF	TGTGCCAGTAGTATAACCCCGGTGACTAGCGGGCGGAACACCGGGGAGCTGTTTTTT
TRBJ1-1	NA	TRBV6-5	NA	CASSYFGIPEAFF	TGTGCCAGCAGTTATTTCGGTATACCTGAAGCTTTCTTT
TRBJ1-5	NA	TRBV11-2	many	CASSYNAYGKPQHF	TGTGCCAGCAGCTACAACGCTTACGGGAAGCCCCAGCATTTT
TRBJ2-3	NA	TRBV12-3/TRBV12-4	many	CASKSPLNLDTQYF	TGTGCCAGCAAATCACCCCTTAATTTAGATACGCAGTATTTT
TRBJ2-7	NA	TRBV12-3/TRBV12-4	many	CASSSDRDLYEQYF	TGTGCCAGCAGTTCCGATCGGGACCTCTACGAGCAGTACTTC
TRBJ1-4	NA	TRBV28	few	CASRWDDRKNEKLFF	TGTGCCAGCAGGTGGGACGACAGGAAGAATGAAAAACTGTTTTTT
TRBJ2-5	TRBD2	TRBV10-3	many	CAITSGLAGGETQYF	TGTGCCATCACCTCGGGGCTAGCGGGAGGAGAGACCCAGTACTTC
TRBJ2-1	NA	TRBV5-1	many	CASSLGTPGNEQFF	TGCGCCAGCAGCTTGGGGACACCCGGCAATGAGCAGTTCTTC
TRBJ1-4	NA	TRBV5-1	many	CASSLRAGGTNEKLFF	TGCGCCAGCAGCTTGAGAGCTGGGGGTACTAATGAAAAACTGTTTTTT
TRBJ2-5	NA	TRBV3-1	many	CASSQGPSQETQYF	TGTGCCAGCAGCCAAGGCCCCAGCCAAGAGACCCAGTACTTC
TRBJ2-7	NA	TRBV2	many	CASRGTISYEQYF	TGTGCCAGCAGGGGGACAATCTCCTACGAGCAGTACTTC
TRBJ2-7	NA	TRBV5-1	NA	CASSFGVPYEQYF	TGCGCCAGCAGCTTTGGAGTTCCCTACGAGCAGTACTTC
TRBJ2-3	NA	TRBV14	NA	CASSLFTDTRYF	TGTGCCAGCAGCCTTTTCACAGATACGCGGTATTTT
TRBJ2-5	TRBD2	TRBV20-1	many	CSAHFGLAGTQETQYF	TGCAGTGCGCACTTCGGGCTAGCGGGAACTCAAGAGACCCAGTACTTC
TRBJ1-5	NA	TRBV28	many	CASSSQGGGNQPQHF	TGTGCCAGCAGTTCACAGGGAGGGGGCAATCAGCCCCAGCATTTT
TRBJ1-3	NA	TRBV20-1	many	CSARGDKAGNTIYF	TGCAGTGCTAGAGGGGACAAGGCCGGAAACACCATATATTTT
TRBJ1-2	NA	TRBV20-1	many	CSASQPDSNYGYTF	TGCAGTGCTAGTCAGCCAGATTCCAACTACGGCTACACCTTC
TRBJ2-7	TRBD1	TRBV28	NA	CASSHLIGGSSYEQYF	TGTGCCAGCAGTCACCTGATAGGGGGCAGCTCCTACGAGCAGTACTTC
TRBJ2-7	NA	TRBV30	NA	CAWMEGGGLGEQYF	TGTGCCTGGATGGAGGGAGGAGGCTTGGGCGAGCAGTACTTC
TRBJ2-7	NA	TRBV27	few	CASSSLSHEQYF	TGTGCCAGCAGTTCCCTCAGCCACGAGCAGTACTTC
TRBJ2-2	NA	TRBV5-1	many	CASSPSSGTGELFF	TGCGCCAGCAGTCCTAGCTCCGGAACCGGGGAGCTGTTTTTT
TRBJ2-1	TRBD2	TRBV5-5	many	CASRRYSGDSYNEQFF	TGTGCCAGCAGGAGATATAGCGGGGACTCCTACAATGAGCAGTTCTTC